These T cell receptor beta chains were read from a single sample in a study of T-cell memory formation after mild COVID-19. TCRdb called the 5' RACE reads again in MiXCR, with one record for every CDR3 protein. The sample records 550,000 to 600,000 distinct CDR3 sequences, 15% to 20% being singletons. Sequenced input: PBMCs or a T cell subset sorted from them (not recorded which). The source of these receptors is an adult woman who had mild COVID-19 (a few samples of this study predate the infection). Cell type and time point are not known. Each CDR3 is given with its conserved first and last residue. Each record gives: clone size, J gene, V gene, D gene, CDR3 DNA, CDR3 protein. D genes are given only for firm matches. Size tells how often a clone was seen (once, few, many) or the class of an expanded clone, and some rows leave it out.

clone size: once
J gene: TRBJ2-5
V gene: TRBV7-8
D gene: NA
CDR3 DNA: TGTGCCAGCAGGCCACATGGGGAGACCCAGTACTTC
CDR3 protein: CASRPHGETQYF

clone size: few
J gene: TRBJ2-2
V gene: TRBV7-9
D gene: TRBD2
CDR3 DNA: TGTGCCAGCAGCTTAAGCGGGACCGCGAACACCGGGGAGCTGTTTTTT
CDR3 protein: CASSLSGTANTGELFF

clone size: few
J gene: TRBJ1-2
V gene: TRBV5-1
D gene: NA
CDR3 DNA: TGCGCCAGCAGCCCCGCGACGAAGGGTTCCTATGGCTACACCTTC
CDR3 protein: CASSPATKGSYGYTF

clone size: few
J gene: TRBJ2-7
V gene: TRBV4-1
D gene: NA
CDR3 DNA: TGCGCCAGCAGCCCCCGCGGTAATCAGGGGTTCTACGAGCAGTACTTC
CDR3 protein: CASSPRGNQGFYEQYF

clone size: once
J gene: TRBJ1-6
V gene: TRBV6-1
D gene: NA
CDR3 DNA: TGTGCCAGCAGTCGGGACCGCTACGGGAATTCACCCCTCCACTTT
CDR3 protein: CASSRDRYGNSPLHF

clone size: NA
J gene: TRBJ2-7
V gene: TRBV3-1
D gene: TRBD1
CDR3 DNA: TGTGCCAGCAGCCGGAGGCCGGGACAGGGACCCTACGAGCAGTACTTC
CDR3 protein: CASSRRPGQGPYEQYF

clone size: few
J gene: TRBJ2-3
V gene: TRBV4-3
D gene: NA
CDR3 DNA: TGCGCCAGCAGCCGTGCAAATCTTGTCACAGATACGCAGTATTTT
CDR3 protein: CASSRANLVTDTQYF

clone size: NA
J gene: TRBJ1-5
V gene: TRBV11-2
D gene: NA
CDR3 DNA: TGTGCCAGCAGCCCTAGTTCAGCAGGTCAGCCCCAGCATTTT
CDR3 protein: CASSPSSAGQPQHF

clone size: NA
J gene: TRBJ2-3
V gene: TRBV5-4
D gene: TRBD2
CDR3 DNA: TGTGCCAGCAGCTCCGGACTAGGCTCAGATACGCAGTATTTT
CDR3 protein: CASSSGLGSDTQYF

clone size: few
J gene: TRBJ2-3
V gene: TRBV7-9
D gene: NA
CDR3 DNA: TGTGCCAGCAGCCGACCGCTAGGGGAGACGCAGTATTTT
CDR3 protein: CASSRPLGETQYF

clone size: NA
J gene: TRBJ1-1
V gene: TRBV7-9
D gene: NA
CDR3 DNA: TGTGCCAGCAGCTTTGACACTGTGAACACTGAAGCTTTCTTT
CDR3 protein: CASSFDTVNTEAFF

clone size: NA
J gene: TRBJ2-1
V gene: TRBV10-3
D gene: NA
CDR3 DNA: TGTGCCATCAGTGGGCAGGAGGGGACCTACAATGAGCAGTTCTTC
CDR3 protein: CAISGQEGTYNEQFF

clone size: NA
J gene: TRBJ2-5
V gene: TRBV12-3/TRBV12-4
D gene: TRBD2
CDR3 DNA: TGTGCCAGCAGCCGGGGTGCTAGCGGGGGCCCGGGGGAGACCCAGTACTTC
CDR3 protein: CASSRGASGGPGETQYF

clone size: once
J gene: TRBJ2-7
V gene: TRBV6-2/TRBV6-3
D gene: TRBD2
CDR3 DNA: TGTGCCAGCCATGAAGGTAGCGGGGTCTACGAGCAGTACTTC
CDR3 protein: CASHEGSGVYEQYF

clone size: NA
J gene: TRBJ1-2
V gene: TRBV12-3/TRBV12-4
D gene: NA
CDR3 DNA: TGTGCCAGCACGTTAGCCCTCCGCGCCCCTAGGGGCTACACCTTC
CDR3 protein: CASTLALRAPRGYTF

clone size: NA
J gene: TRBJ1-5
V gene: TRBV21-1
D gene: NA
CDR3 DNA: TGTGCCAGCAGCAAAAGAGCGTCTGGGACAGCGATCAATCAGCCCCAGCATTTT
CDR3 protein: CASSKRASGTAINQPQHF